This T cell receptor beta chain was observed in a study of T cell repertoires in cytomegalovirus infection. As for the study in general: It was recently identified HLA-C-restricted and well-studied HLA-B-restricted CMV epitopes that the study used. Shared public TCR beta signatures pointed to both CMV infection and a matching HLA type.

This clonotype was seen only a few times. Its antigen is as yet unknown. V was pared by 2 bases and J by 7 bases, with 15 bases of the junction left unmatched. Looked up from germline, CDR1 is DFQATT and CDR2 is SNEGSKA (reference sequence). There are 16 residues in the CDR3. Each CDR3 protein is one row after TCRdb ran MiXCR on the reads. The table includes roughly 220,000 distinct CDR3 sequences, 38% detected once. Study findings and constraints: CMV carriers having the relevant HLA were flagged by cumulative public TCR beta family frequency. Predominance within the ex vivo response was attributable to HLA-C-restricted CMV-specific TCR beta clonotypes.

The input for sequencing was CD8+ T cells from cultured PBMCs, taken from culture after CMV antigen stimulation. The V and J genes are TRBV20-1 and TRBJ2-7, with 9 bases identical to TRBD1. The clonotype was recovered from a human donor in good health (CMV status not recorded). Some clones in this sample may be carry-over from other donors' samples. CDR3: CSARSPGTGNRREQYF. The CDR3 DNA reads TGCAGTGCTAGATCTCCCGGGACAGGGAATCGGAGGGAGCAGTACTTC.